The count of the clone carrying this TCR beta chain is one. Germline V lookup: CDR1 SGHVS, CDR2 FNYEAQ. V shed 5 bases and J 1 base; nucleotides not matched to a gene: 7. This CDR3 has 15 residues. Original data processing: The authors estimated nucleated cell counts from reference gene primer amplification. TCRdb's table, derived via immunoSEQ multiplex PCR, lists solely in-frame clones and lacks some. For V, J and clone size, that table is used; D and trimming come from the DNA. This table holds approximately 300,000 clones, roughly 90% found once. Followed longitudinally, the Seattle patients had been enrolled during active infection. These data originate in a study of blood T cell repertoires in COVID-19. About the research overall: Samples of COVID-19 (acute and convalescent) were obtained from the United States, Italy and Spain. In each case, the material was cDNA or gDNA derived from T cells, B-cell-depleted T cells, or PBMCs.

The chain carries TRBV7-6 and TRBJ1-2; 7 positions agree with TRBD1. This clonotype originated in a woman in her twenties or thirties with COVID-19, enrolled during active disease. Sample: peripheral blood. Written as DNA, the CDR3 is TGTGCCAGCAGCGACGGGACAGTCGGTAACTATGGCTACACCTTC. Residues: CASSDGTVGNYGYTF.